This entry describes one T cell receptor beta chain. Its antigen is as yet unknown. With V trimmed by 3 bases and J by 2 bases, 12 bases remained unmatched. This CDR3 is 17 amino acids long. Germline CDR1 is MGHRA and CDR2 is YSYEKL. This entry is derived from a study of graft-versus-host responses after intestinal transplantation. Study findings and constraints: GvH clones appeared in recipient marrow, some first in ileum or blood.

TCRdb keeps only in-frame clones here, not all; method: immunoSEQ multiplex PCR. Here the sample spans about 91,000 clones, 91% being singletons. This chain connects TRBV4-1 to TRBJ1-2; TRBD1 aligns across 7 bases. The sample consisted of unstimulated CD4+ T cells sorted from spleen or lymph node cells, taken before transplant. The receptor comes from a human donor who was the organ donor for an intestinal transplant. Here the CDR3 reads CASSHPKGGQWNYGYTF. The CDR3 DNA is TGCGCCAGCAGCCACCCTAAGGGGGGACAGTGGAACTATGGCTACACCTTC.